This TCR beta chain was sequenced in a study of shared clonotypes between healthy human individuals. About the study: Used for every donor were three CD4 naive, three CD4 memory, two CD8 naive and one CD8 memory plate. The study, taken as a whole, reports: Though the depth was large, rarefaction showed that sorted-subset sequencing was incomplete.

As to this clone: Its antigen is as yet unknown.

Each subset's genomic DNA was shared equally among a number of immunoSEQ plates. In the original processing: ImmunoSEQ gave junction-only sequences without quality scores, so filtering differed. Repertoires were generated with immunoSEQ multiplex PCR, while TCRdb's copy carries only in-frame clones and drops some. V and J calls and clone size follow that table, whereas D and trimming were derived from the DNA. This sample carries roughly 2,500,000 clones, 90% to 95% of them seen once, and the ten largest clones take about 0.38%. The CDR3 spans 15 residues. V gave up 1 base and J gave up 2 bases, with 11 bases separating them. Germline V CDR1 and CDR2: SGHTA, FQGNSA.

This clonotype originated in a man between 18 and 29 years old in good health. Some clones in this sample may be carry-over from other donors' samples. The chain is built from TRBV7-2 and TRBJ1-1, with D perhaps matching TRBD1 (6 bases). Sequenced: naive CD4+ T cells from PBMCs. Noted subset: CD45RA+ positively selected. CDR3 sequence: CASSLVWGRNTEAFF. CDR3 nucleotide sequence: TGTGCCAGCAGCTTAGTTTGGGGGCGTAACACTGAAGCTTTCTTT.